Below are 15 T cell receptor beta chains sequenced from a single sample in a study of radiotherapy plus CTLA-4 blockade in lung cancer. Produced via immunoSEQ multiplex PCR; TCRdb's table is partial and in-frame only. The data show 43,000 or so clones, 70% to 75% seen once. The specimen comprised peripheral blood, sampled from a patient treated with radiotherapy plus ipilimumab. Source of these receptors: a human donor with non-small cell lung cancer who had a complete response to radiotherapy plus ipilimumab.

The rearrangement uses TRBV2 and TRBJ1-1, with D hard to call. V was clipped by 4 bases and J by 9 bases, with 12 bases between them. The length of the CDR3 is 12 residues. Germline CDR1 reads SNHLY; CDR2 reads FYNNEI. CDR3 in amino acids: CASSGGIVKAFF. CDR3 nucleotides: TGTGCCAGCAGTGGAGGAATCGTGAAAGCTTTCTTT.

This clone was counted a single time. The rearrangement uses TRBV7-6 and TRBJ2-2, with TRBD2 matching 8 bases. Germline V lookup: CDR1 SGHVS, CDR2 FNYEAQ. This CDR3 is built from 15 residues. The junction had 4 bases not matched to a gene; V was cut back by 6 bases and J by 1 base. CDR3 amino acids: CASRKGLENTGELFF. CDR3 nucleotide sequence: TGTGCCAGCAGGAAGGGACTAGAGAACACCGGGGAGCTGTTTTTT.

V usage is TRBV6-5 and J usage is TRBJ1-2; possibly TRBD1 for D (5 bases). Germline V gene sequence: CDR1 MNHEY, CDR2 SVGAGI. Trimming removed 8 bases from V and 4 bases from J, with 14 bases in between. This CDR3 spans 13 amino acids. CDR3 DNA sequence: TGTGCCAGCGGTGGGGCCCCTGGCTATGGCTACACCTTC. This gives the protein CASGGAPGYGYTF.

Comment on this clone: The sample has other DNA sequences that encode this CDR3 too. The rearrangement links TRBV18 to TRBJ1-2, with D maybe TRBD1 (6 bases). Trimming took 3 bases from V and 6 from J, leaving 17 bases between them. The CDR3 totals 15 residues. Germline CDR1 reads KGHSH; CDR2 reads LQKENI. The CDR3 loop reads CASSPPTTGYHGYTF. The DNA for the CDR3 is TGTGCCAGCTCACCCCCCACTACAGGGTATCATGGCTACACCTTC.

This sequence joins TRBV5-6 and TRBJ2-5, with 10 bases lining up with TRBD1. The DNA end is more similar to TRBJ2-7, so the J call may be wrong. The CDR3 is 14 residues long. Per germline, CDR1 SGHDT and CDR2 YYEEEE. The CDR3 region has the DNA TGTGCCAGCAGGCCAGACAGGGGGCGAAACGAGCAGTACTTC. Protein: CASRPDRGRNEQYF.

This chain joins TRBV6-5 and TRBJ1-1, with a tentative D call TRBD1 (5 bases). CDR1 MNHEY and CDR2 SVGAGI come from the germline V gene. The CDR3 length is 15 residues. V lost 2 bases and J lost 5, with 15 bases in between. CDR3 bases: TGTGCCAGCAGTTACGGGTTACCAGGGTATACTGAAGCTTTCTTT. It codes for CASSYGLPGYTEAFF.

This clone appeared many times. The chain couples TRBV28 to TRBJ2-7, with 7 bases identical to TRBD2. Germline V gene sequence: CDR1 MDHEN, CDR2 SYDVKM. There are 14 residues in the CDR3. V lost 5 bases, J lost 8 bases, and 12 bases stayed unmatched. CDR3 bases: TGTGCCAGCAGTAGGACTAGTGGGTTGGTCAAGCAGTACTTC. It yields the protein CASSRTSGLVKQYF.

The gene calls are TRBV10-3 and TRBJ2-5, with TRBD1 matching 7 bases. V was clipped by 6 bases and J by 5 bases; unmatched bases: 6. The germline gives CDR1 ENHRY, CDR2 SYGVKD. The CDR3 has 13 residues. The CDR3 reads CAISINRGETQYF. The CDR3 region has the DNA TGTGCCATCAGCATTAACAGGGGTGAGACCCAGTACTTC.

The rearrangement uses TRBV18 and TRBJ2-4; 7 bases match TRBD1. Unmatched junction bases numbered 2, after V lost 3 bases and J lost 6 bases. CDR3 length: 13 amino acids. Germline-derived CDR1 and CDR2 are KGHSH and LQKENI. CDR3 in amino acids: CASSPPGGNIQYF. The DNA for the CDR3 is TGTGCCAGCTCACCCCCAGGGGGAAACATTCAGTACTTC.

This clone was recorded only once. This sequence joins TRBV29-1 and TRBJ2-3, with 9 positions matching TRBD1. J was trimmed by 2 bases and V by 7 bases; bases with no gene match: 4. This CDR3 spans 13 amino acids. CDR1 and CDR2 from the germline V gene are SQVTM and ANQGSEA. The CDR3 region has the DNA TGCAGCGGTTTACAGGGGGCCACAGATACGCAGTATTTT. Protein: CSGLQGATDTQYF.

The rearrangement joins TRBV18 to TRBJ2-7; D possibly corresponds to TRBD1 (6 bases). The length of the CDR3 is 13 residues. The germline gives CDR1 KGHSH, CDR2 LQKENI. V was cut by 6 bases and J by 3 bases, with 12 bases left in between. In nucleotides, the CDR3 is TGTGCCAGCTCGTCCGGGACATACTACGAGCAGTACTTC. Translated, it gives CASSSGTYYEQYF. Looking up the rest from reference TRBV18 and TRBJ2-7 gives the full variable domain: NAGVMQNPRHLVRRRGQEARLRCSPMKGHSHVYWYRQLPEEGLKFMVYLQKENIIDESGMPKERFSAEFPKEGPSILRIQQVVRGDSAAYFCASSSGTYYEQYFGPGTRLTVT.

The genes are TRBV7-8 and TRBJ2-7; 8 nucleotides align to TRBD1. J was trimmed by 4 bases and V by 5 bases; bases with no gene match: 16. CDR3 length: 17 residues. The germline gives CDR1 SGHVS, CDR2 FQNEAQ. CDR3 sequence: CASSIRGTGGFLYEQYF. As DNA, the CDR3 is TGTGCCAGCAGCATACGAGGCACAGGGGGTTTTCTTTACGAGCAGTACTTC.

This clone was seen a few times. This chain connects TRBV21-1 to TRBJ1-5. TRBV21-1 is a documented pseudogene. The CDR3 has 17 residues. This CDR3 is CASSPLPGNYSNQPQHF. DNA of the CDR3: TGTGCCAGCAGCCCTCTCCCGGGTAATTATAGCAATCAGCCCCAGCATTTT.

This chain uses TRBV29-1 with TRBJ2-1, with D possibly being TRBD2 (6 bases). Germline V gene sequence: CDR1 SQVTM, CDR2 ANQGSEA. V was pared by 3 bases and J by 0 bases, with 12 bases between. The CDR3 spans 15 residues. The CDR3, as DNA: TGCAGCGTTGATTTTGACGGGAGCTCCTACAATGAGCAGTTCTTC. This gives the protein CSVDFDGSSYNEQFF.

This chain connects TRBV7-9 to TRBJ2-7; 9 positions match TRBD1. Trimming at V came to 1 base and at J to 4 bases, leaving 8 bases not matched to a gene. The V gene's germline CDR1 is SEHNR and CDR2 FQNEAQ (reference sequence). This CDR3 spans 16 amino acids. DNA of the CDR3: TGTGCCAGCAGCTTAGGGGGCGGGGGACAGGGATACGAGCAGTACTTC. This encodes CASSLGGGGQGYEQYF.